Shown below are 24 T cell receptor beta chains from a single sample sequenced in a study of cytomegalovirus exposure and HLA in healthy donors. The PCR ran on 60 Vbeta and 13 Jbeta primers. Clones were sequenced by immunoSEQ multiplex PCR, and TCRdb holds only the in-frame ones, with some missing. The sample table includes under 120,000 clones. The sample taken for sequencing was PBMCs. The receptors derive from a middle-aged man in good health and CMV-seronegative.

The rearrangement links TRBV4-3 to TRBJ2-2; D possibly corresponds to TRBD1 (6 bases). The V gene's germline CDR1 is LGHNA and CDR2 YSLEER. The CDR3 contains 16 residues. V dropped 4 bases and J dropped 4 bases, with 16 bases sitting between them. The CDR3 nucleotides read TGCGCCAGCAGCCCCTTGGGGGCCGAACTCACCGGGGAGCTGTTTTTT. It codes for CASSPLGAELTGELFF.

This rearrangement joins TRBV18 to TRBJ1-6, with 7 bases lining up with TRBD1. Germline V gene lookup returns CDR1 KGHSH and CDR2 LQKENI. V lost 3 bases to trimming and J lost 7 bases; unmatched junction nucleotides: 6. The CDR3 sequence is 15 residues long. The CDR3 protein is CASSPTGQPNSPLHF. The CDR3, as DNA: TGTGCCAGCTCACCGACGGGACAGCCCAATTCACCCCTCCACTTT.

The CDR3: CATPFYSLEGLTNTGELFF. The CDR3 DNA sequence: TGTGCCACCCCCTTTTATTCCCTCGAGGGATTGACGAACACCGGGGAGCTGTTTTTT. The J gene is TRBJ2-2, the V gene TRBV28; maybe TRBD2 (5 bases). The V end was cut by 10 bases, the J end by 0 bases, with 27 bases between. The CDR3 totals 19 residues. CDR1 and CDR2 from the germline V gene are MDHEN and SYDVKM.

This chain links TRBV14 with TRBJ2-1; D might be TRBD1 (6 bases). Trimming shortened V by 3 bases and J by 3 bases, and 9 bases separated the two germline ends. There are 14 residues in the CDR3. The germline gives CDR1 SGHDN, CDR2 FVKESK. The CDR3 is CASSHGQFYNEQFF. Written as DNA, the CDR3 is TGTGCCAGCAGCCACGGACAGTTCTACAATGAGCAGTTCTTC.

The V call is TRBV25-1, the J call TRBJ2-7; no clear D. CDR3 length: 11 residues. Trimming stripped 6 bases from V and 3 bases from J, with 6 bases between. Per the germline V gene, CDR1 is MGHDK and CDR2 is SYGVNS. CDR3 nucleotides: TGTGCCAGCAGGGGCAACTACGAGCAGTACTTC. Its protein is CASRGNYEQYF.

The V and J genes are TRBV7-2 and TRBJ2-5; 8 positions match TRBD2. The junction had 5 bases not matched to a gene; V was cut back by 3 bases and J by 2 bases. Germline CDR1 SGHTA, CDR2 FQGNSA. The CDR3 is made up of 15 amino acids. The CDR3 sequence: CASSFRGGGQETQYF. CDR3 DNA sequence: TGTGCCAGCAGCTTCCGGGGGGGTGGGCAAGAGACCCAGTACTTC.

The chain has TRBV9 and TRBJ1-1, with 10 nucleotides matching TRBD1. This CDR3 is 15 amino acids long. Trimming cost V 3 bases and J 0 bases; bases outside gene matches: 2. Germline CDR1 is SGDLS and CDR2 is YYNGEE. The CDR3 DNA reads TGTGCCAGCAGCGGGGGACAGGGGATGAACACTGAAGCTTTCTTT. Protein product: CASSGGQGMNTEAFF.

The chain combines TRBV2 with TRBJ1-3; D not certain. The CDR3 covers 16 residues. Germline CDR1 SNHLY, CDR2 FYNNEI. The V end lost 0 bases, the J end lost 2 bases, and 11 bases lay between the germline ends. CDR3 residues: CASSEATGNTGNTIYF. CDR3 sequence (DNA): TGTGCCAGCAGTGAAGCGACGGGAAATACTGGAAACACCATATATTTT.

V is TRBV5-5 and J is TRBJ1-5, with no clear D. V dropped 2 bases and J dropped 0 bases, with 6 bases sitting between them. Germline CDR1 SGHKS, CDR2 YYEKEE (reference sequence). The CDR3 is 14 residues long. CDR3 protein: CASSFAHSNQPQHF. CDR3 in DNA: TGTGCCAGCAGCTTTGCGCATAGCAATCAGCCCCAGCATTTT.

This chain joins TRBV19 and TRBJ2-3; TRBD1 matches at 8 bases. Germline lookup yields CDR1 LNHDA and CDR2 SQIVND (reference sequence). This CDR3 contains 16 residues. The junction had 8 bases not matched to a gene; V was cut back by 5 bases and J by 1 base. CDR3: CASSFRTGFGTDTQYF. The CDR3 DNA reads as TGTGCCAGTAGTTTCAGGACAGGGTTTGGCACAGATACGCAGTATTTT.

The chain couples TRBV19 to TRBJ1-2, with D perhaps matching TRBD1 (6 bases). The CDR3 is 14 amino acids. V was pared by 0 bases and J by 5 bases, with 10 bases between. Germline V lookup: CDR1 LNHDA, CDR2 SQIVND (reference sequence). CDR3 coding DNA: TGTGCCAGTAGTATAGATTTGGGGGCTTATGGCTACACCTTC. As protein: CASSIDLGAYGYTF.

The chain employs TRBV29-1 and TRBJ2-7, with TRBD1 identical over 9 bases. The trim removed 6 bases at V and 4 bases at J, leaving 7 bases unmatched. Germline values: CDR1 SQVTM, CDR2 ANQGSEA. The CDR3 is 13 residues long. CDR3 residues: CSVPGTGFYEQYF. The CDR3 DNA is TGCAGCGTCCCCGGGACAGGGTTTTACGAGCAGTACTTC.

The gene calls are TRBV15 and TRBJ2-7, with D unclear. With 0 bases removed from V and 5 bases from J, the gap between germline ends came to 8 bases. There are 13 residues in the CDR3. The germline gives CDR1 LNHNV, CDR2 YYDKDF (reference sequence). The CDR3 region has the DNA TGTGCCACCAGCAGAGATCGACTCCACGAGCAGTACTTC. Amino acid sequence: CATSRDRLHEQYF.

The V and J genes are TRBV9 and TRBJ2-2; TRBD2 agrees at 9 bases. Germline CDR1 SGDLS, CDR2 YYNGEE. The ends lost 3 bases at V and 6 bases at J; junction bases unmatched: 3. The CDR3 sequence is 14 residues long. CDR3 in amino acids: CASSARTSAGELFF. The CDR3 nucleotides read TGTGCCAGCAGCGCAAGGACTAGCGCCGGGGAGCTGTTTTTT.

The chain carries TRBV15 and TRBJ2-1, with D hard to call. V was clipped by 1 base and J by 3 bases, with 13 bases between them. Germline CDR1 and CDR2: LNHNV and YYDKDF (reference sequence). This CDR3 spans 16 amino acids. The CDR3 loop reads CATSRGNSGYYNEQFF. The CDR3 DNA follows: TGTGCCACCAGCAGAGGTAATTCCGGGTACTACAATGAGCAGTTCTTC.

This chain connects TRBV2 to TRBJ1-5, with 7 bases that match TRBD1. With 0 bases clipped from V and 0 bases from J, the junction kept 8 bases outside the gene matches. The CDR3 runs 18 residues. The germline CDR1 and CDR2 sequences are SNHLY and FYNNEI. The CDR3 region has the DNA TGTGCCAGCAGTGAAGCCGTGACAGGGAGACTTAGCAATCAGCCCCAGCATTTT. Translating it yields CASSEAVTGRLSNQPQHF.

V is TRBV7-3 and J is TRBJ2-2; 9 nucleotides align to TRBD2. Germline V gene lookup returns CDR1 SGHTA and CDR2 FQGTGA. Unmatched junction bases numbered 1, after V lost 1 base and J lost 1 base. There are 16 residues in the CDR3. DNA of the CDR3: TGTGCCAGCAGCTTAAAGCGGGAGGTGAACACCGGGGAGCTGTTTTTT. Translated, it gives CASSLKREVNTGELFF. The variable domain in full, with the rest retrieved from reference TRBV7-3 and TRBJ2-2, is GAGVSQTPSNKVTEKGKYVELRCDPISGHTALYWYRQSLGQGPEFLIYFQGTGAADDSGLPNDRFFAVRPEGSVSTLKIQRTERGDSAVYLCASSLKREVNTGELFFGEGSRLTVL.

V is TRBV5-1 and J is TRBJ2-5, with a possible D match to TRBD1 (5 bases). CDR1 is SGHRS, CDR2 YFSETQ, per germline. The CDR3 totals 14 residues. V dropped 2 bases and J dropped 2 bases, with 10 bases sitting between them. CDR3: CASSFPDNQETQYF. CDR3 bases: TGCGCCAGCAGCTTCCCGGACAATCAAGAGACCCAGTACTTC.

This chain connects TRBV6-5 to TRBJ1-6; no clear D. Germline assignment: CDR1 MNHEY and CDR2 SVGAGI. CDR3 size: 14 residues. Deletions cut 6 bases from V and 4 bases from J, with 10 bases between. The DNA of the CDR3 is TGTGCCAGCAGATCAGCGCTATATAATTCACCCCTCCACTTT. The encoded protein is CASRSALYNSPLHF.

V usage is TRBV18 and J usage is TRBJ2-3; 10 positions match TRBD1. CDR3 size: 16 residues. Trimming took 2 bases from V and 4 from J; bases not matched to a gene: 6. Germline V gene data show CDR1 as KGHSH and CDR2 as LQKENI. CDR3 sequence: CASSPTRQGAADTQYF. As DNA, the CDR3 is TGTGCCAGCTCACCAACGAGACAGGGGGCGGCAGATACGCAGTATTTT. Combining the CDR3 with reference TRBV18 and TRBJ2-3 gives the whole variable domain NAGVMQNPRHLVRRRGQEARLRCSPMKGHSHVYWYRQLPEEGLKFMVYLQKENIIDESGMPKERFSAEFPKEGPSILRIQQVVRGDSAAYFCASSPTRQGAADTQYFGPGTRLTVL.

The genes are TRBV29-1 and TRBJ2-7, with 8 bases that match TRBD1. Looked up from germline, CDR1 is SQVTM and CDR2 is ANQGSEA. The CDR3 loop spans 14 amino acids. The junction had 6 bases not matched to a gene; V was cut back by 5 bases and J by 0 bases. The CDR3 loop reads CSVKTGGVSYEQYF. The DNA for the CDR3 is TGCAGCGTTAAAACAGGGGGAGTCTCCTACGAGCAGTACTTC.

CDR3 coding DNA: TGTGCCAGCAGCCGGGACAGCTCTGGAAACACCATATATTTT. Translation: CASSRDSSGNTIYF. The V call is TRBV7-8, the J call TRBJ1-3; the match to TRBD1 covers 7 bases. The CDR3 covers 14 residues. Germline V gives CDR1 SGHVS, CDR2 FQNEAQ. The trim removed 5 bases at V and 0 bases at J, leaving 1 base unmatched.

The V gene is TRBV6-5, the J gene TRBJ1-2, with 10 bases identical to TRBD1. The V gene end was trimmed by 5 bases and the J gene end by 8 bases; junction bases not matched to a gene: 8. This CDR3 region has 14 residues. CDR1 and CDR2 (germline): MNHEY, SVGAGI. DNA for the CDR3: TGTGCCAGCAGTGGGGACAGGGGTGTGAAAGGCTACACCTTC. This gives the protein CASSGDRGVKGYTF.

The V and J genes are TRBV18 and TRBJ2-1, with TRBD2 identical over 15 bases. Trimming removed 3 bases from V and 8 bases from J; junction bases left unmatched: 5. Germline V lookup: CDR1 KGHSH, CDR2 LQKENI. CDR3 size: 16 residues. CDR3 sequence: CASSPLGLAGGDEQFF. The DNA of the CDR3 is TGTGCCAGCTCACCGCTAGGACTAGCGGGAGGGGATGAGCAGTTCTTC.